This T cell receptor (beta chain) was sequenced for a study of OX40 agonist ivuxolimab in advanced cancers. Across the whole study: Three patients showed partial responses: one hepatocellular carcinoma and two cutaneous melanoma cases. The study's findings and limits: At 0.1 to 3.0 mg/kg and by week 6, clonal expansion occurred in CD4+ and CD8+ blood T cells. Specificity for antigen went undetermined in the expanded peripheral T cells.

V was pared by 5 bases and J by 6 bases, with 8 bases of the junction left unmatched. The CDR3 loop spans 14 amino acids. CDR1 and CDR2 (germline): MNHNY, SVGAGI (reference sequence). As for this clone: Its antigen remains unknown.

Measured with immunoSEQ multiplex PCR; TCRdb has only the in-frame clones, and not every one. This table holds approximately 100,000 clones, approximately 90% found once. Patients with autoimmune history or systemic immunosuppression were excluded. This TCR came from an adult with an advanced solid tumor such as melanoma, head and neck, liver or kidney cancer. This chain joins TRBV6-6 and TRBJ1-2; 8 bases align to TRBD1. This sample comprised CD4+ or CD8+ T cells sorted from blood, obtained in a trial of the OX40 agonist ivuxolimab. The CDR3 nucleotides are TGTGCCAGCAGTCCCTCTCACAGGGGGGATGGCTACACCTTC. The encoded protein is CASSPSHRGDGYTF.